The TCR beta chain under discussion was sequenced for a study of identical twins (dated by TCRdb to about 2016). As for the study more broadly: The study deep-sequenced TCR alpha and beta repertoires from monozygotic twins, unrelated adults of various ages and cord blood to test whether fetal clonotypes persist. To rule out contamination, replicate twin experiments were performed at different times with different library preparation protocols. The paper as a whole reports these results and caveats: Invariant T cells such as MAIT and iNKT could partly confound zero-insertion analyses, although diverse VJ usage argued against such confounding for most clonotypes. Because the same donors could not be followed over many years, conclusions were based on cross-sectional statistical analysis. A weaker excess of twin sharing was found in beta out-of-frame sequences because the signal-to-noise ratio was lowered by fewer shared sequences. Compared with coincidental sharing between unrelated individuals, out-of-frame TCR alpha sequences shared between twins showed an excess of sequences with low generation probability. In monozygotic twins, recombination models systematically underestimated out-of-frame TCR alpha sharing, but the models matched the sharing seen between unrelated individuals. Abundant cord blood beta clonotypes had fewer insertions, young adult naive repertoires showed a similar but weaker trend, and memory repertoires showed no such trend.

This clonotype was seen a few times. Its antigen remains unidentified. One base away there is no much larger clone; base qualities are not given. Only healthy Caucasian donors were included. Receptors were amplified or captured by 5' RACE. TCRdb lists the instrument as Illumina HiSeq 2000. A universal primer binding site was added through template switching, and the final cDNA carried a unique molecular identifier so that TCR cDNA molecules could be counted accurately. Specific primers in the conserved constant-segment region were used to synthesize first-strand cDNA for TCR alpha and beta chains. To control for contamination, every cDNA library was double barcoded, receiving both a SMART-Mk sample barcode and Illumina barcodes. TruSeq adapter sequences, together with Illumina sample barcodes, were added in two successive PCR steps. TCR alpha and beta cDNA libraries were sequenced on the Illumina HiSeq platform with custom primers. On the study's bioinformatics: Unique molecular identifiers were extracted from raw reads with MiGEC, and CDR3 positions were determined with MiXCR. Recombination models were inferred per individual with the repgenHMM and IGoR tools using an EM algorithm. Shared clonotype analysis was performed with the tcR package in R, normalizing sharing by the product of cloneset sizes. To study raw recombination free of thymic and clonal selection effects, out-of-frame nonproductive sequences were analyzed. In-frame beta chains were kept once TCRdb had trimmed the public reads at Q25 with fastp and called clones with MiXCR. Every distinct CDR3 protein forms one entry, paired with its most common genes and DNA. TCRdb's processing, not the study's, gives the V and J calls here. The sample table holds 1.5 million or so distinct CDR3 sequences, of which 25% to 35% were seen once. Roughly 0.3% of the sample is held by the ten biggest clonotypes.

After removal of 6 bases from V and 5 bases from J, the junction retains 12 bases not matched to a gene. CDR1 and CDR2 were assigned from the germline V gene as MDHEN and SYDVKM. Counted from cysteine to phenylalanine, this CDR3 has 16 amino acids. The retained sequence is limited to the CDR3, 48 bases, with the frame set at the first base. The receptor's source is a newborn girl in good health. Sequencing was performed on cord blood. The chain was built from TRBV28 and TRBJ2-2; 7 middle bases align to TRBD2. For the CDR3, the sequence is CASSLPRGSGTGELFF. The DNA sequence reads TGTGCCAGCAGCCTCCCCCGGGGTAGCGGGACCGGGGAGCTGTTTTTT.